This T cell receptor beta chain was documented in a study of blood T cell repertoires in COVID-19. The repertoire was sequenced with immunoSEQ multiplex PCR; TCRdb's copy has only in-frame clones and lacks some. The data contain under 120,000 clones, approximately 84% of them singletons. The source of this sequence is a human donor in a cohort sampled during active COVID-19. The specimen was peripheral blood.

The CDR3 region is CATRTSGTGELFF. CDR3 coding DNA: TGTGCCACCCGGACTAGCGGGACCGGGGAGCTGTTTTTT. The chain uses TRBV24-1 and TRBJ2-2; 11 bases align to TRBD2. The germline CDR1 and CDR2 sequences are KGHDR and SFDVKD. Losses at the gene ends were 9 bases for V and 5 bases for J; bases not matched to a gene: 1. The CDR3 contains 13 residues.